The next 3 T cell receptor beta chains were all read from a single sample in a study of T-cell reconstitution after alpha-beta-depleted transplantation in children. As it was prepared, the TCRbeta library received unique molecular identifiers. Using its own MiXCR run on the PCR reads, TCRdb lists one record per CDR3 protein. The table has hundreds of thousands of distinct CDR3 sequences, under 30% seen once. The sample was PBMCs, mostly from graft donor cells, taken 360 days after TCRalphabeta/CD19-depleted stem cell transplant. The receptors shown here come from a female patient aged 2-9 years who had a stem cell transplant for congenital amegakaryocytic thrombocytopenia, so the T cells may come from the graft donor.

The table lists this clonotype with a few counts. CDR3 sequence reads: CASSFPKGPEAFF. In DNA, the CDR3 is TGTGCCAGCAGTTTCCCGAAGGGCCCTGAAGCTTTCTTT. V usage is TRBV28 and J usage is TRBJ1-1; D gene uncertain. There are 13 residues in the CDR3. The germline CDR1 and CDR2 sequences are MDHEN and SYDVKM. Trimming shortened V by 3 bases and J by 6 bases, and 11 bases separated the two germline ends.

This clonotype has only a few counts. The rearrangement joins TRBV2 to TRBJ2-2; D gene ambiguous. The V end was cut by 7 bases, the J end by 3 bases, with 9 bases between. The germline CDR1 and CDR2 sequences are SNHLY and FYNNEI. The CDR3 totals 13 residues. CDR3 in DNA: TGTGCCAGCATTTACGGCGACACCGGGGAGCTGTTTTTT. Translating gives CASIYGDTGELFF. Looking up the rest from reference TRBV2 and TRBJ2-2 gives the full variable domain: EPEVTQTPSHQVTQMGQEVILRCVPISNHLYFYWYRQILGQKVEFLVSFYNNEISEKSEIFDDQFSVERPDGSNFTLKIRSTKLEDSAMYFCASIYGDTGELFFGEGSRLTVL.

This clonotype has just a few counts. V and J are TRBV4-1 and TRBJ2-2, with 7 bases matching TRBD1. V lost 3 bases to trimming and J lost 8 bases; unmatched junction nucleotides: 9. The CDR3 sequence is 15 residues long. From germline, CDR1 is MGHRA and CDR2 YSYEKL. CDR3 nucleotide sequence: TGCGCCAGCAGCCAGCCCGGGACAGCTACTGGGGAGCTGTTTTTT. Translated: CASSQPGTATGELFF.